The entry that follows covers one T cell receptor beta chain sequence. This record comes from a study of cytomegalovirus exposure and HLA in healthy donors. A multiplex PCR was run with 60 Vbeta primers and 13 Jbeta primers. Clones were read by immunoSEQ multiplex PCR, and TCRdb kept only the in-frame ones, dropping some. The sample has approximately 140,000 clones, around 90% seen once. The germline CDR1 and CDR2 sequences are SGHNT and YENEEA. This CDR3 region has 14 residues. V was trimmed by 0 bases and J by 4 bases, leaving 9 bases between them. This TCR was sampled from a woman aged 40-49 years in good health and CMV-seronegative. The sample was PBMCs. The V call is TRBV11-3, the J call TRBJ1-1, with unresolved D. CDR3 loop: CASSLDAGGTEAFF. CDR3 in DNA: TGTGCCAGCAGCTTAGATGCGGGAGGCACTGAAGCTTTCTTT.